These 24 T cell receptor beta chains originate from one sample sequenced in a study of blood T cell repertoires in COVID-19. Assay used: immunoSEQ multiplex PCR; TCRdb lists only in-frame clones, some missing. The sample lists around 160,000 clones; around 80% were seen once. The specimen sequenced was PBMCs or T cells enriched from blood (not recorded which). Source of these receptors: a man aged 40-50 years who had recovered from COVID-19.

The CDR3, as DNA: TGTGCCAGCAGCCCCCGAGGGGGCCGGGCGAACACTGAAGCTTTCTTT. This gives the protein CASSPRGGRANTEAFF. The chain carries TRBV9 and TRBJ1-1; 7 bases map to TRBD1. Per germline, CDR1 SGDLS and CDR2 YYNGEE. This CDR3 is built from 16 residues. V shed 4 bases and J 1 base; nucleotides not matched to a gene: 10.

This chain links TRBV14 with TRBJ2-1, with 15 bases fitting TRBD2. This CDR3 contains 17 residues. V shed 3 bases, J shed 9 bases, and the junction held 9 bases outside the gene matches. Germline CDR1 SGHDN, CDR2 FVKESK. The CDR3 DNA reads as TGTGCCAGCAGCCATCGACGGACTAGCGGGGGGGCGACTGAGCAGTTCTTC. Protein product: CASSHRRTSGGATEQFF.

This CDR3 reads CASSWTGGGLSNEQFF. CDR3 nucleotide sequence: TGCGCCAGCAGCTGGACTGGGGGGGGCCTATCCAATGAGCAGTTCTTC. The chain has TRBV5-1 and TRBJ2-1; tentative D call: TRBD2 (7 bases). CDR3 length equals 16 residues. Germline V lookup: CDR1 SGHRS, CDR2 YFSETQ. Trimming stripped 3 bases from V and 6 bases from J, with 19 bases between. Combining the CDR3 with reference TRBV5-1 and TRBJ2-1 gives the whole variable domain KAGVTQTPRYLIKTRGQQVTLSCSPISGHRSVSWYQQTPGQGLQFLFEYFSETQRNKGNFPGRFSGRQFSNSRSEMNVSTLELGDSALYLCASSWTGGGLSNEQFFGPGTRLTVL.

The J gene is TRBJ2-6, the V gene TRBV9; 8 bases align to TRBD2. The length of the CDR3 is 18 residues. Trimming removed 1 base from V and 0 bases from J; junction bases left unmatched: 6. Germline CDR1 SGDLS, CDR2 YYNGEE. This chain's CDR3 is CASSVLPGGISGANVLTF. The DNA for the CDR3 is TGTGCCAGCAGCGTATTGCCGGGGGGGATCTCTGGGGCCAACGTCCTGACTTTC.

V usage is TRBV7-8 and J usage is TRBJ2-7; D gene uncertain. CDR3 size: 11 residues. Germline V gene sequence: CDR1 SGHVS, CDR2 FQNEAQ. V lost 6 bases and J lost 5, with 8 bases in between. This chain's CDR3 is CASSSLHEQYF. CDR3 DNA sequence: TGTGCCAGCAGTAGTCTCCACGAGCAGTACTTC.

This clone showed up just a few times. The CDR3 DNA follows: TGTGCCAGCAGCCAGAAGCGGGGGGGATCTAGCACAGATACGCAGTATTTT. This gives the protein CASSQKRGGSSTDTQYF. This rearrangement joins TRBV3-1 (or the pseudogene TRBV3-2) to TRBJ2-3; 10 bases are shared with TRBD2. Germline assignment: CDR1 LGHDT and CDR2 YNNKEL (reference sequence). The CDR3 runs to 17 residues. Trimming took 3 bases from V and 0 from J; bases not matched to a gene: 6.

The chain links TRBV27 to TRBJ1-4; weak D call: TRBD1 (6 bases). CDR3 length: 15 residues. Trimming took off 6 bases at V and 3 bases at J, with 14 bases between the two ends. From germline, CDR1 is MNHEY and CDR2 SMNVEV (reference sequence). The CDR3 reads CASRTRGRANEKLFF. The DNA for the CDR3 is TGTGCCAGCAGGACCAGGGGAAGGGCTAATGAAAAACTGTTTTTT.

This chain connects TRBV30 to TRBJ2-2, with 8 bases matching TRBD1. With 8 bases clipped from V and 4 bases from J, the junction kept 3 bases outside the gene matches. Germline V gives CDR1 GTSNPN, CDR2 SVGIG (reference sequence). The CDR3 runs 12 residues. The CDR3 reads CARGQGTGELFF. The CDR3 DNA reads TGTGCCAGAGGACAGGGCACCGGGGAGCTGTTTTTT.

V and J are TRBV6-5 and TRBJ1-5; D not certain. V lost 2 bases and J 6 bases, leaving 11 bases between the germline ends. Germline assignment: CDR1 MNHEY and CDR2 SVGAGI. This CDR3 has 14 amino acids. The CDR3 DNA reads as TGTGCCAGCAGTTACAAGGTGAGCGCTCAGCCCCAGCATTTT. This translates into CASSYKVSAQPQHF.

As regards this clone: Mismatch with germline at one junction end may stem from a read error. The chain has TRBV19 and TRBJ1-2; D ambiguous. Looked up from germline, CDR1 is LNHDA and CDR2 is SQIVND (reference sequence). CDR3 length: 13 residues. CDR3 amino acids: CVSSITGSHGYTF. In DNA, the CDR3 is TGTGTCAGTAGTATAACCGGGTCCCATGGCTACACCTTC.

The DNA for the CDR3 is TGTGCCAGCAGAGAGAGCTACAATGAGCAGTTCTTC. Its translation: CASRESYNEQFF. V gene TRBV6-5 combines with J gene TRBJ2-1, with no clear D. This CDR3 comprises 12 residues. The germline V gene has CDR1 MNHEY and CDR2 SVGAGI. Trimming took 6 bases from V and 3 from J, leaving 6 bases between them.

The chain has TRBV27 and TRBJ1-5; 9 bases line up with TRBD1. V gave up 7 bases and J gave up 7 bases; unmatched junction bases: 11. The CDR3 has 15 amino acids. Germline V gene data show CDR1 as MNHEY and CDR2 as SMNVEV (reference sequence). CDR3 DNA: TGTGCCAGCAACCAGGGAGGACAGGGGCGACAGCCCCAGCATTTT. Translating gives CASNQGGQGRQPQHF.

The rearrangement joins TRBV19 to TRBJ2-2; the D gene is possibly TRBD2 (6 bases). This CDR3 has 15 amino acids. Trimming left V 3 bases short and J 5 bases short, with 13 bases between. CDR1 is LNHDA and CDR2 is SQIVND in the germline V gene (reference sequence). CDR3 sequence reads: CASSIHGGDTGELFF. The CDR3 DNA sequence: TGTGCCAGTAGTATTCACGGGGGAGATACCGGGGAGCTGTTTTTT.

This chain joins TRBV7-2 and TRBJ2-7, with TRBD2 identical over 11 bases. V lost 0 bases and J lost 3; bases outside the gene matches: 7. Germline CDR1 and CDR2: SGHTA and FQGNSA. CDR3 size: 17 residues. The CDR3 is CASSLALSLAGVYEQYF. The CDR3 DNA reads TGTGCCAGCAGCTTAGCTCTCTCACTAGCGGGGGTCTACGAGCAGTACTTC.

The gene calls are TRBV7-9 and TRBJ1-2; a possible D gene is TRBD1 (5 bases). The germline V and J ends were trimmed by 5 bases and 8 bases, with 12 bases remaining between them. The CDR3 has 12 amino acids. CDR1 SEHNR and CDR2 FQNEAQ come from the germline V gene (reference sequence). This chain's CDR3 is CASSPRGVGYTF. Written as DNA, the CDR3 is TGTGCCAGCAGCCCCCGGGGGGTAGGCTACACCTTC.

CDR3 region: CASSLSEGVFGYTF. CDR3 bases: TGTGCCAGCAGCCTTAGTGAAGGAGTTTTTGGCTACACCTTC. The J gene is TRBJ1-2, the V gene TRBV11-2; D remains unclear. From germline, CDR1 is SGHAT and CDR2 FQNNGV. Trimming left V 5 bases short and J 7 bases short, with 17 bases between. CDR3 length equals 14 residues.

The chain is built from TRBV30 and TRBJ1-5; weak D call: TRBD1 (5 bases). This CDR3 is built from 13 residues. Trimming left V 5 bases short and J 0 bases short, with 8 bases between. Germline V lookup: CDR1 GTSNPN, CDR2 SVGIG (reference sequence). CDR3 residues: CAWAGDSNQPQHF. The DNA for the CDR3 is TGTGCCTGGGCGGGGGATAGCAATCAGCCCCAGCATTTT.

This chain uses TRBV5-1 with TRBJ1-1; D is uncertain. Germline lookup yields CDR1 SGHRS and CDR2 YFSETQ. V gave up 4 bases and J gave up 0 bases, with 10 bases separating them. This CDR3 comprises 14 residues. The CDR3 nucleotides read TGCGCCAGCAGCCTGGCAGAAATGAACACTGAAGCTTTCTTT. Protein sequence: CASSLAEMNTEAFF.

The chain is built from TRBV19 and TRBJ1-2, with 11 nucleotides matching TRBD1. The CDR3 is 13 residues long. Trimming at V came to 6 bases and at J to 7 bases, leaving 4 bases not matched to a gene. The germline CDR1 and CDR2 sequences are LNHDA and SQIVND (reference sequence). Here the CDR3 reads CASRDRGRGGYTF. CDR3 nucleotide sequence: TGTGCCAGTAGGGACAGGGGGCGGGGTGGCTACACCTTC.

The gene calls are TRBV11-3 and TRBJ1-1; 8 nucleotides align to TRBD1. V dropped 1 base and J dropped 5; count of bases not matched to a gene: 12. Germline CDR1 is SGHNT and CDR2 is YENEEA. The CDR3 length is 17 residues. CDR3 residues: CASSLGIAGGASTEAFF. The CDR3 DNA reads TGTGCCAGCAGCTTAGGCATAGCAGGGGGCGCGTCAACTGAAGCTTTCTTT.

This clone has more than one count but fewer than ten. Different DNA sequences within this sample yield the same CDR3. The J gene is TRBJ2-1, the V gene TRBV7-2; TRBD2 agrees at 10 bases. Germline V CDR1 and CDR2: SGHTA, FQGNSA. This CDR3 contains 15 residues. Losses at the gene ends were 2 bases for V and 4 bases for J; bases not matched to a gene: 2. The CDR3 nucleotides read TGTGCCAGCAGCTTAAGGACTAGCGGTTACAATGAGCAGTTCTTC. Its protein is CASSLRTSGYNEQFF.

The chain employs TRBV10-3 and TRBJ1-5; D not resolved. Trimming shortened V by 4 bases and J by 5 bases, and 15 bases separated the two germline ends. Germline loops: CDR1 ENHRY, CDR2 SYGVKD. The length of the CDR3 is 15 residues. CDR3 nucleotide sequence: TGTGCCATCAGTGGAGCGGAGTCCCAAGATCAGCCCCAGCATTTT. Its translation is CAISGAESQDQPQHF.

V and J are TRBV7-2 and TRBJ2-1, with TRBD2 matching over 10 bases. CDR1 SGHTA and CDR2 FQGNSA come from the germline V gene. Unmatched junction bases numbered 7, after V lost 3 bases and J lost 8 bases. The CDR3 sequence is 15 residues long. As DNA, the CDR3 is TGTGCCAGCAGCTTGCCCGGGACTAGCGTCGATGAGCAGTTCTTC. It is translated as CASSLPGTSVDEQFF.

The chain is built from TRBV7-8 and TRBJ2-1, with 11 bases that match TRBD2. With V trimmed by 2 bases and J by 10 bases, 7 bases remained unmatched. The germline V gene encodes CDR1 SGHVS and CDR2 FQNEAQ. The CDR3 length is 15 residues. CDR3 protein: CASSLQLAGDLEQFF. In nucleotides, the CDR3 is TGTGCCAGCAGCTTACAACTAGCGGGGGACTTGGAGCAGTTCTTC. The full variable domain, with the rest looked up from reference TRBV7-8 and TRBJ2-1, is GAGVSQSPRYKVAKRGQDVALRCDPISGHVSLFWYQQALGQGPEFLTYFQNEAQLDKSGLPSDRFFAERPEGSVSTLKIQRTQQEDSAVYLCASSLQLAGDLEQFFGPGTRLTVL.